A selection of T cell receptor beta chains follows, all from one sample in a study of blood T cell repertoires in COVID-19. Method: immunoSEQ multiplex PCR; TCRdb's copy keeps in-frame clones and lacks some. The data show fewer than 150,000 clones, 84% seen once. The sequencing sample was made of peripheral blood. These receptors were taken from a human donor in a cohort sampled during active COVID-19. The CDR3 runs from the conserved cysteine through the conserved F or W. A D gene is named only where the DNA matches it firmly. The listing skips clone size in some rows; elsewhere it reads once, few, many or a size class.

clone size: -; J gene: TRBJ2-7; D gene: -; V gene: TRBV11-2; CDR3 protein: CASSLTDGVGEQYF; CDR3 DNA: TGTGCCAGCAGCTTAACGGACGGGGTTGGCGAGCAGTACTTC
clone size: -; J gene: TRBJ2-2; D gene: TRBD1; V gene: TRBV30; CDR3 protein: CALNRDRRTGELFF; CDR3 DNA: TGTGCCTTAAACCGGGACAGGCGCACCGGGGAGCTGTTTTTT
clone size: -; J gene: TRBJ1-1; D gene: TRBD1; V gene: TRBV29-1; CDR3 protein: CSVLTGTGNTEAFF; CDR3 DNA: TGCAGCGTCTTAACCGGGACAGGGAATACTGAAGCTTTCTTT
clone size: -; J gene: TRBJ1-2; D gene: -; V gene: TRBV2; CDR3 protein: CASSSYGYTF; CDR3 DNA: TGTGCCAGCAGCTCCTATGGCTACACCTTC
clone size: -; J gene: TRBJ2-5; D gene: -; V gene: TRBV9; CDR3 protein: CASSVAREQETQYF; CDR3 DNA: TGTGCCAGCAGCGTAGCCAGGGAACAAGAGACCCAGTACTTC
clone size: -; J gene: TRBJ2-7; D gene: TRBD2; V gene: TRBV6-6; CDR3 protein: CASSYRLAGVAYEQYF; CDR3 DNA: TGTGCCAGCAGTTACCGCCTAGCGGGGGTTGCCTACGAGCAGTACTTC
clone size: -; J gene: TRBJ1-1; D gene: -; V gene: TRBV6-2/TRBV6-3; CDR3 protein: CASSYSRVNTEAFF; CDR3 DNA: TGTGCCAGCAGTTACTCGAGGGTGAACACTGAAGCTTTCTTT
clone size: -; J gene: TRBJ2-7; D gene: TRBD2; V gene: TRBV5-1; CDR3 protein: CASSMASGVSSYEQYF; CDR3 DNA: TGCGCCAGCAGTATGGCTAGCGGGGTTTCCTCCTACGAGCAGTACTTC
clone size: -; J gene: TRBJ1-4; D gene: -; V gene: TRBV28; CDR3 protein: CASTSPGRGVEKLFF; CDR3 DNA: TGTGCCAGCACCTCCCCCGGTCGGGGGGTCGAAAAACTGTTTTTT
clone size: -; J gene: TRBJ2-1; D gene: TRBD1; V gene: TRBV5-1; CDR3 protein: CASSYGDRENEQFF; CDR3 DNA: TGCGCCAGCAGCTATGGGGACAGGGAGAATGAGCAGTTCTTC
clone size: -; J gene: TRBJ1-2; D gene: -; V gene: TRBV12-3/TRBV12-4; CDR3 protein: CASSLGRAGYTF; CDR3 DNA: TGTGCCAGCAGTTTAGGACGAGCGGGCTACACCTTC
clone size: -; J gene: TRBJ2-2; D gene: -; V gene: TRBV5-1; CDR3 protein: CASSFSPGELFF; CDR3 DNA: TGCGCCAGCAGCTTCAGTCCGGGGGAGCTGTTTTTT
clone size: once; J gene: TRBJ1-2; D gene: TRBD1; V gene: TRBV3-1/TRBV3-2; CDR3 protein: CASSQGEEPRQGRNYGYTF; CDR3 DNA: TGTGCCAGCAGCCAAGGGGAAGAACCACGACAGGGAAGAAACTATGGCTACACCTTC
clone size: -; J gene: TRBJ1-4; D gene: -; V gene: TRBV7-9; CDR3 protein: CASSLEGSNEKLFF; CDR3 DNA: TGTGCCAGCAGCTTAGAGGGGTCTAATGAAAAACTGTTTTTT
clone size: few; J gene: TRBJ1-1; D gene: -; V gene: TRBV10-2; CDR3 protein: CASSSGRGMNTEAFF; CDR3 DNA: TGCGCCAGCAGTTCGGGGCGCGGGATGAACACTGAAGCTTTCTTT
clone size: few; J gene: TRBJ1-2; D gene: TRBD1; V gene: TRBV18; CDR3 protein: CASSPPGEGGFYGYTF; CDR3 DNA: TGTGCCAGCTCACCACCGGGAGAAGGGGGCTTCTATGGCTACACCTTC
clone size: -; J gene: TRBJ2-4; D gene: TRBD2; V gene: TRBV2; CDR3 protein: CASSEEWRGVGNIQYF; CDR3 DNA: TGTGCCAGCAGTGAAGAGTGGCGGGGGGTGGGAAACATTCAGTACTTC
clone size: -; J gene: TRBJ2-2; D gene: -; V gene: TRBV10-1; CDR3 protein: CASSAGLPTTPTGELFF; CDR3 DNA: TGCGCCAGCAGCGCTGGACTGCCTACCACCCCAACCGGGGAGCTGTTTTTT
clone size: -; J gene: TRBJ1-2; D gene: -; V gene: TRBV5-4; CDR3 protein: CASSVTGGYGYTF; CDR3 DNA: TGTGCCAGCAGCGTGACAGGTGGCTATGGCTACACCTTC
clone size: -; J gene: TRBJ1-4; D gene: -; V gene: TRBV4-1; CDR3 protein: CASSQDQIATNEKLFF; CDR3 DNA: TGCGCCAGCAGCCAAGACCAGATCGCAACTAATGAAAAACTGTTTTTT
clone size: once; J gene: TRBJ1-1; D gene: -; V gene: TRBV4-2; CDR3 protein: CASSQSGPGGTEAFF; CDR3 DNA: TGTGCCAGCAGCCAATCCGGGCCCGGGGGTACTGAAGCTTTCTTT
clone size: -; J gene: TRBJ2-3; D gene: TRBD2; V gene: TRBV7-8; CDR3 protein: CASSFAGGTTDTQYF; CDR3 DNA: TGTGCCAGCAGCTTTGCGGGGGGTACCACAGATACGCAGTATTTT
clone size: -; J gene: TRBJ1-2; D gene: -; V gene: TRBV6-1; CDR3 protein: CASSEVGAGYTF; CDR3 DNA: TGTGCCAGCAGTGAAGTGGGGGCTGGCTACACCTTC
clone size: -; J gene: TRBJ1-5; D gene: -; V gene: TRBV6-1; CDR3 protein: CASSERGRGNQPQHF; CDR3 DNA: TGTGCCAGCAGTGAAAGGGGGAGGGGCAATCAGCCCCAGCATTTT
clone size: -; J gene: TRBJ1-1; D gene: TRBD1; V gene: TRBV12-5; CDR3 protein: CASGLVLRQGARNTEAFF; CDR3 DNA: TGTGCTAGTGGTTTGGTATTGCGGCAGGGGGCGAGGAACACTGAAGCTTTCTTT
clone size: -; J gene: TRBJ2-7; D gene: -; V gene: TRBV30; CDR3 protein: CAWSVKSSYEQYF; CDR3 DNA: TGTGCCTGGAGTGTAAAGAGCTCCTACGAGCAGTACTTC
clone size: -; J gene: TRBJ2-1; D gene: -; V gene: TRBV6-6; CDR3 protein: CASWGVEQFF; CDR3 DNA: TGTGCCAGTTGGGGGGTAGAGCAGTTCTTC
clone size: -; J gene: TRBJ1-3; D gene: TRBD1; V gene: TRBV18; CDR3 protein: CASSHTFTGGSGNTIYF; CDR3 DNA: TGTGCCAGCTCACATACTTTCACAGGGGGCAGTGGAAACACCATATATTTT
clone size: few; J gene: TRBJ1-6; D gene: TRBD1; V gene: TRBV6-5; CDR3 protein: CASSQDRGQTLHF; CDR3 DNA: TGTGCCAGCAGCCAAGACAGGGGGCAAACCCTCCACTTT
clone size: -; J gene: TRBJ1-2; D gene: -; V gene: TRBV5-4; CDR3 protein: CASSLYTAHYGYTF; CDR3 DNA: TGTGCCAGCAGCTTATACACAGCTCACTATGGCTACACCTTC
clone size: -; J gene: TRBJ1-6; D gene: TRBD1; V gene: TRBV6-5; CDR3 protein: CASSLPHAGGESPLHF; CDR3 DNA: TGTGCCAGCAGTTTACCCCACGCAGGGGGCGAATCACCCCTCCACTTT
clone size: -; J gene: TRBJ2-5; D gene: -; V gene: TRBV6-4; CDR3 protein: CASSDLIQELETQYF; CDR3 DNA: TGTGCCAGCAGTGACTTAATACAGGAATTGGAGACCCAGTACTTC
clone size: once; J gene: TRBJ2-7; D gene: -; V gene: TRBV10-3; CDR3 protein: CAISAQVEQYF; CDR3 DNA: TGTGCCATCAGTGCACAGGTCGAGCAGTACTTC
clone size: once; J gene: TRBJ1-3; D gene: -; V gene: TRBV6-4; CDR3 protein: CATPGGSGNTIYF; CDR3 DNA: TGTGCCACCCCGGGGGGGTCTGGAAACACCATATATTTT
clone size: -; J gene: TRBJ2-7; D gene: -; V gene: TRBV28; CDR3 protein: CASSLWEGASNEQYF; CDR3 DNA: TGTGCCAGCAGTTTATGGGAGGGCGCCTCGAACGAGCAGTACTTC
clone size: many; J gene: TRBJ1-2; D gene: TRBD1; V gene: TRBV19; CDR3 protein: CASSIQGAHGYTF; CDR3 DNA: TGTGCCAGTAGTATACAGGGGGCACATGGCTACACCTTC
clone size: -; J gene: TRBJ1-1; D gene: -; V gene: TRBV3-1/TRBV3-2; CDR3 protein: CASSHRQLNTEAFF; CDR3 DNA: TGTGCCAGCAGTCATAGACAGCTGAACACTGAAGCTTTCTTT
clone size: many; J gene: TRBJ2-7; D gene: -; V gene: TRBV5-1; CDR3 protein: CASSSEGGWDEQYF; CDR3 DNA: TGCGCCAGCAGCTCCGAGGGAGGCTGGGACGAGCAGTACTTC
clone size: -; J gene: TRBJ2-7; D gene: TRBD2; V gene: TRBV5-1; CDR3 protein: CASSLGEGLVKTHEQYF; CDR3 DNA: TGCGCCAGCAGCTTAGGGGAGGGACTAGTAAAGACCCACGAGCAGTACTTC
clone size: -; J gene: TRBJ2-7; D gene: TRBD1; V gene: TRBV11-2; CDR3 protein: CASSSGTGRHEQYF; CDR3 DNA: TGTGCCAGCAGCTCCGGGACAGGGCGGCACGAGCAGTACTTC
clone size: -; J gene: TRBJ2-3; D gene: TRBD2; V gene: TRBV19; CDR3 protein: CASTSWRGSTDTQYF; CDR3 DNA: TGTGCCAGTACCTCCTGGCGGGGGTCCACAGATACGCAGTATTTT
clone size: -; J gene: TRBJ2-5; D gene: -; V gene: TRBV3-1/TRBV3-2; CDR3 protein: CASSQHSSGQETQYF; CDR3 DNA: TGTGCCAGCAGCCAACATTCCTCGGGTCAAGAGACCCAGTACTTC
clone size: -; J gene: TRBJ1-2; D gene: TRBD1; V gene: TRBV6-4; CDR3 protein: CASSETGAVNYGYTF; CDR3 DNA: TGTGCCAGCAGTGAAACAGGGGCCGTTAACTATGGCTACACCTTC
clone size: -; J gene: TRBJ1-5; D gene: -; V gene: TRBV21-1; CDR3 protein: CASSLPGQAPSNQPQHF; CDR3 DNA: TGTGCCAGCAGCTTGCCGGGACAGGCACCGTCCAATCAGCCCCAGCATTTT
clone size: -; J gene: TRBJ1-1; D gene: -; V gene: TRBV29-1; CDR3 protein: CSVERPRQAFF; CDR3 DNA: TGCAGCGTTGAGCGGCCGCGGCAAGCTTTCTTT
clone size: -; J gene: TRBJ1-5; D gene: TRBD1; V gene: TRBV6-6; CDR3 protein: CASSVSGTVNQPQHF; CDR3 DNA: TGTGCCAGCAGTGTCTCCGGGACAGTCAATCAGCCCCAGCATTTT
clone size: -; J gene: TRBJ2-1; D gene: TRBD2; V gene: TRBV20-1; CDR3 protein: CSATERGISSGAYNEQFF; CDR3 DNA: TGCAGTGCTACTGAGCGGGGGATAAGTTCGGGCGCCTACAATGAGCAGTTCTTC
clone size: -; J gene: TRBJ2-1; D gene: -; V gene: TRBV27; CDR3 protein: CASSPTEVPYNEQFF; CDR3 DNA: TGTGCCAGCAGTCCGACAGAAGTACCTTACAATGAGCAGTTCTTC